This T cell receptor beta chain was captured in a study of shared clonotypes between healthy human individuals. Study-wide results and limits: As a rule, naive subsets had a larger estimated richness than memory subsets.

Points on this clone: What it recognizes is unknown.

Method: immunoSEQ multiplex PCR; TCRdb's copy keeps in-frame clones and lacks some. The sample holds 150,000 to 200,000 clones, approximately 95% seen once. This CDR3 has 14 residues. Between the trimmed V and J ends, which lost 4 bases and 3 bases, there was a span of 13 bases. Germline V gene sequence: CDR1 MDHEN, CDR2 SYDVKM. Specimen: naive CD4+ T cells sorted from blood. Sample subset: CD45RA+ positively selected. This sequence originates from a woman aged 25 to 39 in good health. The rearrangement joins TRBV28 to TRBJ2-7; D is perhaps TRBD2 (5 bases). In DNA form, the CDR3 reads TGTGCCAGCAGTTCCCAGACTACCCTCTACGAGCAGTACTTC. Its protein is CASSSQTTLYEQYF.